The clone carrying this T cell receptor (beta chain) turned up a few times. Its target is not known. This sample is drawn from a study of CD8 T cells in ankylosing spondylitis. Study-level points and caveats: Both synovial fluid and blood in reactive arthritis had previously been reported to carry some motif variants. A motif in TCR beta, a set of roughly eight highly homologous variants, appeared characteristic of ankylosing spondylitis blood. A CD8+ phenotype characterized the disease-linked clones, which were relatively rare in peripheral blood.

TCRdb analysed the 5' RACE reads with MiXCR anew, one entry per CDR3 protein. The repertoire holds about 240,000 distinct CDR3 sequences, with 7.5% to 9% as singletons. V lost 6 bases to trimming and J lost 7 bases, with 13 bases between them. This CDR3 spans 12 amino acids. Germline V CDR1 and CDR2: DFQATT, SNEGSKA (reference sequence). Sequenced material: blood, either unsorted or a sorted T cell fraction (not recorded which). This sequence was found in a male donor with ankylosing spondylitis or in good health (not recorded which). V usage is TRBV20-1 and J usage is TRBJ1-5; D possibly corresponds to TRBD1 (6 bases). CDR3 sequence (DNA): TGCAGTGCATGGGGGGCAGACCAGCCCCAGCATTTT. Translating it yields CSAWGADQPQHF.